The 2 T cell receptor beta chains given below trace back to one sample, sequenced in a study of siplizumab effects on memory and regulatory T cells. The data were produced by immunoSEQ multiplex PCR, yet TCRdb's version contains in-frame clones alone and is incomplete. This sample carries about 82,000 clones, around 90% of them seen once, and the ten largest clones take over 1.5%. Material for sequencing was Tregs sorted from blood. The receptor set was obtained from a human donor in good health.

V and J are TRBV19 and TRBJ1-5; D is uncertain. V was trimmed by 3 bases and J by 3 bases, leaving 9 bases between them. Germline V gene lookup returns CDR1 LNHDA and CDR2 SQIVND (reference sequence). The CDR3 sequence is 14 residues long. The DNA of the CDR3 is TGTGCCAGTAGTATCACAGTATACAATCAGCCCCAGCATTTT. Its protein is CASSITVYNQPQHF.

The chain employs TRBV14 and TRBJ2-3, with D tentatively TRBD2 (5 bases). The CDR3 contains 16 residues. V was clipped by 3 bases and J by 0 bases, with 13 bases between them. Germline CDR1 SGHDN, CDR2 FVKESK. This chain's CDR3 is CASSQRAVRSTDTQYF. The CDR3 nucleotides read TGTGCCAGCAGCCAGAGAGCGGTCCGGAGCACAGATACGCAGTATTTT.